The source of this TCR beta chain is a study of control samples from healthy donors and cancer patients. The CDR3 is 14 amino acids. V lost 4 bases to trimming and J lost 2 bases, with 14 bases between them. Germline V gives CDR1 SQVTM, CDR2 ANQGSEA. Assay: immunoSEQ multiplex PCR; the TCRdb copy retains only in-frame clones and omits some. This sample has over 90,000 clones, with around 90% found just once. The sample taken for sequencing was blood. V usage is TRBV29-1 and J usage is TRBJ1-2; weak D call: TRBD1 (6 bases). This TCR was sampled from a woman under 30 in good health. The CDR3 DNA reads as TGCAGCGTTGGGCAGGGGCTCGGAAACTATGGCTACACCTTC. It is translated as CSVGQGLGNYGYTF.